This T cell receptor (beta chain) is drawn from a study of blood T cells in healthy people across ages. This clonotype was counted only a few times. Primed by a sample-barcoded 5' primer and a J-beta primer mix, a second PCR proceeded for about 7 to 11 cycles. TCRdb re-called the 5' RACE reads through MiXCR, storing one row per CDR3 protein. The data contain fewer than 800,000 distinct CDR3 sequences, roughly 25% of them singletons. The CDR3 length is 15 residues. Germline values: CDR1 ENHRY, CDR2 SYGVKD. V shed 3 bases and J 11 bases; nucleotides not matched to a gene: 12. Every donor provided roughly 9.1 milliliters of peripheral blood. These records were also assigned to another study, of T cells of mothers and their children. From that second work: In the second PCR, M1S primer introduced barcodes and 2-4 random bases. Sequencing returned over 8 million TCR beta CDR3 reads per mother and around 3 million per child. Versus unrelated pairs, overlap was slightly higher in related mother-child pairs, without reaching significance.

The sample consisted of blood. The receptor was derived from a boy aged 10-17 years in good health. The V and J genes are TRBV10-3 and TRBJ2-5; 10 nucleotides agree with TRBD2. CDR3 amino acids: CAISDLAGETYKQYF. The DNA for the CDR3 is TGTGCCATCAGTGATCTAGCGGGGGAGACCTACAAGCAGTACTTC.